This T cell receptor (beta chain) was profiled in a study of blood T cell repertoires in COVID-19. Study as a whole: Acute-phase and convalescent COVID-19 samples originated in the United States, Italy and Spain. PBMCs, B-cell-depleted T cells, or T cells provided the cDNA or gDNA that made up the material.

The CDR3 is 13 residues long. Trimming pared 3 bases from V and 6 bases from J, leaving 7 bases between. Germline CDR1 and CDR2: SGHNT and YYREEE (reference sequence). As regards this clone: Just one base apart from a much larger clone, this may be a read error.

Data came from immunoSEQ multiplex PCR; TCRdb stores just in-frame clones and leaves some out. Of about 180,000 clones listed, approximately 86% are singletons. The V and J genes are TRBV5-4 and TRBJ1-6, with unresolved D. Sequenced sample: peripheral blood. The sequence was collected from a man in his sixties with COVID-19, enrolled during active disease. The CDR3 region is CASSSGINSPLHF. CDR3 DNA sequence: TGTGCCAGCAGCTCGGGGATTAATTCACCCCTCCACTTT.